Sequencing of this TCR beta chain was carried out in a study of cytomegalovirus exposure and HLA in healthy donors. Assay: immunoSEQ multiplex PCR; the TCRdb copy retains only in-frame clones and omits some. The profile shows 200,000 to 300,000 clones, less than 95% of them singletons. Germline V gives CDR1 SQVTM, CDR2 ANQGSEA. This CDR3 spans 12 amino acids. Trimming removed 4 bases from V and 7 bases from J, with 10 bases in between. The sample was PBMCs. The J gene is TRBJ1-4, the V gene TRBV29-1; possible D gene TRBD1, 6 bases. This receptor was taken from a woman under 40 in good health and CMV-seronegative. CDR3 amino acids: CSVVGGSEKLFF. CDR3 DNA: TGCAGCGTTGTAGGGGGGAGTGAAAAACTGTTTTTT.